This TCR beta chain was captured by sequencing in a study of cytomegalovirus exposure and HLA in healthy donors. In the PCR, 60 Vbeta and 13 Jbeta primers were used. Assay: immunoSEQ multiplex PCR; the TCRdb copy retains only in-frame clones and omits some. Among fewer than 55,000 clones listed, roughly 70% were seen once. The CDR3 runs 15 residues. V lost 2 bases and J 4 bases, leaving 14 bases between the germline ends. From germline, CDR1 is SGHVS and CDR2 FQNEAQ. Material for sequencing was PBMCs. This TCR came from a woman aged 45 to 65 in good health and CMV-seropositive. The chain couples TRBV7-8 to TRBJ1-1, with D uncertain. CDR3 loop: CASSLSGFGGTEAFF. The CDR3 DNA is TGTGCCAGCAGCTTATCTGGGTTTGGAGGCACTGAAGCTTTCTTT.